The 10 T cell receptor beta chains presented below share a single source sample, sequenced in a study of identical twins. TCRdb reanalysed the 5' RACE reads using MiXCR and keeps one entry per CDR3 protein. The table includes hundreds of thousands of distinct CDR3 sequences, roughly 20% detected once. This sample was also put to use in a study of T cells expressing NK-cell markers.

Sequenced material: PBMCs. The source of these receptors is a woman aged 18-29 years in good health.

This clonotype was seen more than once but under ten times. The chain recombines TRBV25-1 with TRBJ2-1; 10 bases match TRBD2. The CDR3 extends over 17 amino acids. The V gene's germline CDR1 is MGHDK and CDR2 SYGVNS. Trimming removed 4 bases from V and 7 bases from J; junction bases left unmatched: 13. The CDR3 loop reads CASSGGAGGSRGNEQFF. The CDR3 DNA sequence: TGTGCCAGCAGTGGGGGAGCGGGGGGGTCCCGAGGAAATGAGCAGTTCTTC.

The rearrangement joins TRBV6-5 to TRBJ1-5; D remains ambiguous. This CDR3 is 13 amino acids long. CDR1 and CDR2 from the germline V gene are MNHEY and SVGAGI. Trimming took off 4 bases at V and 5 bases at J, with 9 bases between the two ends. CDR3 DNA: TGTGCCAGCAGTTTGGTTAAGGATCAGCCCCAGCATTTT. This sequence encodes CASSLVKDQPQHF.

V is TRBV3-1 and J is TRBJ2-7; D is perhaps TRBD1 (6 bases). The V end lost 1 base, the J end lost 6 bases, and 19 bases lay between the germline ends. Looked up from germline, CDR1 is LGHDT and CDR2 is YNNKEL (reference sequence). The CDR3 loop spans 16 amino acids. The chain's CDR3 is CASSQAGATNSAEQYF. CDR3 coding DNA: TGTGCCAGCAGCCAAGCAGGGGCTACCAATTCCGCCGAGCAGTACTTC.

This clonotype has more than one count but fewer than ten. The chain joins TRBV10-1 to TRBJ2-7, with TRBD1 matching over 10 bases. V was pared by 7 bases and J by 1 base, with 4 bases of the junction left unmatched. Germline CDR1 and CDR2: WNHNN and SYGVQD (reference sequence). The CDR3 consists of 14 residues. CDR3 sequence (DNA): TGCGCCAGCAAAAAGGACAGGGGGTCCTACGAGCAGTACTTC. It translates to CASKKDRGSYEQYF.

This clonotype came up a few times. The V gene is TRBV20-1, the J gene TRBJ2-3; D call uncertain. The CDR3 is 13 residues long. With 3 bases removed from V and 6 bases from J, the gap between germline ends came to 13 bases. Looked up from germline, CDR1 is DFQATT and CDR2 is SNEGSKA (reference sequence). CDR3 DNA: TGCAGTGCTAGCATAAACACACAGGATACGCAGTATTTT. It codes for CSASINTQDTQYF.

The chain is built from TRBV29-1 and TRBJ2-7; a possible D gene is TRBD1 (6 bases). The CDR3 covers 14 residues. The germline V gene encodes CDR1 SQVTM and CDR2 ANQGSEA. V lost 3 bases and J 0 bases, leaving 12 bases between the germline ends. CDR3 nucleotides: TGCAGCGTTGAGTTAACAGGGAGCTCCTACGAGCAGTACTTC. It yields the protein CSVELTGSSYEQYF.

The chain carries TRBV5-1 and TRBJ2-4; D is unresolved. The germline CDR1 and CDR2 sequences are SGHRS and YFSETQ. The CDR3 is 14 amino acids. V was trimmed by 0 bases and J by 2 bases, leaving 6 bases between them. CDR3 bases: TGCGCCAGCAGCTTGGATCATACCAAAAACATTCAGTACTTC. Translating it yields CASSLDHTKNIQYF.

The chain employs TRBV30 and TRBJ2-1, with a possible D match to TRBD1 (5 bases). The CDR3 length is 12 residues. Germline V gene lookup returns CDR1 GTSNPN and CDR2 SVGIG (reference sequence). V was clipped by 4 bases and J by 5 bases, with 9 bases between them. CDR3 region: CAWTIGDNEQFF. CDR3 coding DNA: TGTGCCTGGACGATAGGGGACAATGAGCAGTTCTTC.

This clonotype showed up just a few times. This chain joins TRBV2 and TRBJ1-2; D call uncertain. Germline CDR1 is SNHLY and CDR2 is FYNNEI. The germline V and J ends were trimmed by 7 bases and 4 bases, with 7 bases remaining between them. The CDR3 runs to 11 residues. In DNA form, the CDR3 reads TGTGCCAGCAAGGTCGGCTATGGCTACACCTTC. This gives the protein CASKVGYGYTF. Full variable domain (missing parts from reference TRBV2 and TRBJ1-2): EPEVTQTPSHQVTQMGQEVILRCVPISNHLYFYWYRQILGQKVEFLVSFYNNEISEKSEIFDDQFSVERPDGSNFTLKIRSTKLEDSAMYFCASKVGYGYTFGSGTRLTVV.

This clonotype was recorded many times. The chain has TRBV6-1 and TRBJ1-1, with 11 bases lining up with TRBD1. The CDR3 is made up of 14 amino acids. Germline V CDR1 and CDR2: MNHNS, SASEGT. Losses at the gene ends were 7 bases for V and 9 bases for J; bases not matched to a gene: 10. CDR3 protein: CASTGQGAASQAFF. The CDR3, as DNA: TGTGCCAGCACCGGACAGGGGGCTGCCAGTCAAGCTTTCTTT.